Described below is a single TCR beta chain sequence and its context. What it binds is unknown. This sample stems from a study of CD8+CD57+ T cells in acquired aplastic anemia. Study conclusions and caveats: Controls and patients did not differ significantly in CD8+ Simpson's diversity. The number of CD8+ CDR3 sequences shared by patients and controls was around 30.

Patients chosen for sequencing had shown CD8+CD57+ cell expansion by flow cytometry. Every patient was diagnosed with severe acquired aplastic anemia. The study profiled TCR beta VDJ and CDR3 using genomic DNA as template. TCRdb called the reads again in MiXCR, with one record for every CDR3 protein. The sample holds roughly 250,000 distinct CDR3 sequences, approximately 80% seen once. Trimming removed 4 bases from V and 14 bases from J, with 25 bases in between. Germline V gene sequence: CDR1 SGDLS, CDR2 YYNGEE. The CDR3 has 15 residues. This clonotype was obtained from a human donor with aplastic anemia. The rearrangement joins TRBV9 to TRBJ2-1; D is unresolved. The specimen sequenced was sorted CD4+, CD8+, or CD8+CD57+ T cells (not recorded which) from PBMCs. The CDR3: CASSRGTDGRNLEFF. CDR3 coding DNA: TGTGCCAGCAGCAGAGGTACAGATGGGCGGAATTTGGAGTTCTTC.